The sequence of this T cell receptor (beta chain) was determined in a study of molecular identifiers for immune sequencing clone quantification listed by TCRdb under 2018. General notes on the study: For a replicate experiment, the RNA from either 20,000 or 100,000 naive CD8 T cells was divided into five aliquots, and four of those aliquots went on to sequencing. CD8 T cells were used in a methods study to benchmark molecular-identifier clustering-based TCR repertoire sequencing (MIDCIRS) and TCR RNA copy counting. Overall study results and their limits: Even against a background of one million naive CD8 T cells, spiked-in Jurkat TCR RNA amounting to a single cell's worth was reported to be detectable. Highly expanded clone sizes could be underestimated because identical TCR molecules may share a barcode. Spiked-in Jurkat TCR RNA (10 copies' worth), which is not part of the donor repertoire, was contained in the naive libraries. Modeling indicated around 3.2 TCR RNA copies recovered per cell, compared with approximately 10 by digital PCR, which implies a capture efficiency of approximately 30%. Clones above 20 RNA copies held over 99% of molecules in CMV-specific effector cells but under 1% in naive cells. When barcode sub-clustering was omitted, TCR diversity was inflated by chimeric consensus sequences, with chimeras reaching as high as 47%.

There are 15 amino acids in the CDR3, from cysteine to phenylalanine inclusive. This entry keeps only the CDR3 DNA: 45 bases, framed from base 1. The trim is 2 bases for V and 0 bases for J, with a gap of 9 bases between the germline ends. From a lookup of the germline V gene, CDR1 and CDR2 are MGHRA and YSYEKL. Libraries of naive CD8 T cells were generated from roughly 21,000 to 960,000 sorted cells, with 10%, 30% or 50% of the purified RNA used. Naive CD8 T cells, defined as CD8+CD4-CCR7+CD45RA+, were FACS-sorted into RLT Plus buffer on a BD FACSAria II. To test detection sensitivity, Jurkat RNA equal to approximately ten TCR copies was added to samples of 20,000-1,000,000 naive CD8 T cells. Enrichment of CD8 T cells was done with RosetteSep CD8+ T Cell Enrichment Cocktail plus Ficoll-Paque, and ACK red cell lysis came afterward. This clonotype has only one observation. It lacks a known antigen. It has no much larger one-base neighbor in the sample; base qualities were not kept. A single read offers scant evidence.

The library came from PCR. The listed sequencing device is Illumina HiSeq 4000. Bulk TCR libraries were made following a previously described method, with the TCR primers given in Table S5. Total RNA was purified with the Qiagen AllPrep DNA/RNA kit. Before analysis, reads from multiple sequencing runs of the same library were pooled. Per the original workflow: Reads were retained only if an exact TCR constant sequence was present, and the retained reads were trimmed to 150 nt and grouped according to their 12-nt molecular barcodes. Reads inside each barcode group were sub-clustered using a 15% Levenshtein threshold, and a quality-weighted consensus sequence was constructed for each RNA molecule. Non-functional sequences were discarded, and so were lower-count sequences lying one edit away from another sequence. On the basis of fitting two negative binomial distributions, barcode sub-clusters with fewer than 20% of the maximum read count were discarded. Using fastp trimming at Q25 and MiXCR clonotype assembly, TCRdb reanalyzed the public sequencing data and kept in-frame beta chains. Each entry is one CDR3 protein sequence, shown with its most common DNA and genes. The V and J calls reflect TCRdb's pipeline rather than the authors' work. In all, the sample holds about 65,000 distinct CDR3 sequences, and over 15% of those were seen once. Jointly, the top ten make up 1.3% to 1.5% of the sample.

This sequence originates from a human donor in good health. Some libraries in this study had Jurkat cell RNA spiked in. Material for sequencing was naive CD8+ T cells from blood, with Jurkat cell RNA spiked in. The intended sense of this specimen's cell subset or site label: FACS-sorted CD8+CD4-CCR7+CD45RA+ naive T cells. The rearranged chain carries TRBV4-1 and TRBJ2-3, with the D gene too uncertain to name. CDR3 sequence: CASSQLLSSTDTQYF. The sequenced DNA is TGCGCCAGCAGCCAACTCCTTAGTAGCACAGATACGCAGTATTTT.